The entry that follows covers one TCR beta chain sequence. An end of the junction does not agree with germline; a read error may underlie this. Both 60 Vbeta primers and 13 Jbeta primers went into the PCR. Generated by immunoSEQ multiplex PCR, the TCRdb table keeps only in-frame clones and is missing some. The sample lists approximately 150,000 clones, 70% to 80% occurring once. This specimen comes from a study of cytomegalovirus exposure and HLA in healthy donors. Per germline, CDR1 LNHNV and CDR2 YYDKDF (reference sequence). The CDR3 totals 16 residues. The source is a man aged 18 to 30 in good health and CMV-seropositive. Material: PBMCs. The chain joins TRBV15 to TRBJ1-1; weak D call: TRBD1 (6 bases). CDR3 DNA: TGTGCCCCCAGCAGAGAGGGAGGGGACAAGGACACTGAAGCTTTCTTT. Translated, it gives CAPSREGGDKDTEAFF.